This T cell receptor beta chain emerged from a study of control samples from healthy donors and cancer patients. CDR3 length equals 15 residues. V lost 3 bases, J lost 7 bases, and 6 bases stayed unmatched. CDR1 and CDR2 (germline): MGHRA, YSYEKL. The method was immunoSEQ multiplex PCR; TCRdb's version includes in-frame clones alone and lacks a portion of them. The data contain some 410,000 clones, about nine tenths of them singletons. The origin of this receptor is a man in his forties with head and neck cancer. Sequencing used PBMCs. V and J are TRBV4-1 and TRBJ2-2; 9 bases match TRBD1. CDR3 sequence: CASSQVAGQGGELFF. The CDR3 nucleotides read TGCGCCAGCAGCCAGGTCGCGGGACAGGGCGGGGAGCTGTTTTTT.